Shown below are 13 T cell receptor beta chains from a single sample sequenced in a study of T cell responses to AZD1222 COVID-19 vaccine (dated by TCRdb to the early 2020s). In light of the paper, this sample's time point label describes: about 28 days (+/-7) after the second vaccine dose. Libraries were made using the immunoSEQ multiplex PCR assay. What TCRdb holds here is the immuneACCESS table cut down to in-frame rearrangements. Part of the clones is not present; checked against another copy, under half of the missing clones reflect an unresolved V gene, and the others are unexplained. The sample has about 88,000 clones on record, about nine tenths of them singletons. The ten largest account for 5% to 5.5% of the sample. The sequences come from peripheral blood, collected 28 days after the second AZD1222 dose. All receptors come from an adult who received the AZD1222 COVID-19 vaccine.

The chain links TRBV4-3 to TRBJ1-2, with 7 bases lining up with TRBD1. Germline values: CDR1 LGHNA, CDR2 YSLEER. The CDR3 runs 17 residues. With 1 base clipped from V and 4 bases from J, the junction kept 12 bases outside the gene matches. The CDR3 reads CASSQGGRDRKIYGYTF. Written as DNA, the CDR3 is TGCGCCAGCAGCCAAGGGGGCCGGGACAGAAAAATCTATGGCTACACCTTC.

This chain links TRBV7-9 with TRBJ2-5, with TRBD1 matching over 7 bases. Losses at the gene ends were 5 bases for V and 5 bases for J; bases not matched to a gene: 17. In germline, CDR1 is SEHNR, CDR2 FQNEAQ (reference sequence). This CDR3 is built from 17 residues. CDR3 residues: CASSTYPRTGMGETQYF. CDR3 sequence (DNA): TGTGCCAGCAGCACTTATCCTCGGACAGGAATGGGGGAGACCCAGTACTTC.

CDR3 protein: CASRLQGAGEKLFF. The CDR3 DNA reads as TGCGCCAGCAGGTTGCAAGGGGCTGGCGAAAAACTGTTTTTT. V usage is TRBV10-2 and J usage is TRBJ1-4; D is possibly TRBD1 (5 bases). The V end lost 6 bases, the J end lost 8 bases, and 16 bases lay between the germline ends. The CDR3 extends over 14 amino acids. In germline, CDR1 is WSHSY, CDR2 SAAADI.

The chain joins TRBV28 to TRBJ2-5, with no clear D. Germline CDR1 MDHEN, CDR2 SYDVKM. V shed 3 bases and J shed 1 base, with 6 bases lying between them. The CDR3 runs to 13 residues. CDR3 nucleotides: TGTGCCAGCAGTTTGACCATCCAAGAGACCCAGTACTTC. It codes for CASSLTIQETQYF.

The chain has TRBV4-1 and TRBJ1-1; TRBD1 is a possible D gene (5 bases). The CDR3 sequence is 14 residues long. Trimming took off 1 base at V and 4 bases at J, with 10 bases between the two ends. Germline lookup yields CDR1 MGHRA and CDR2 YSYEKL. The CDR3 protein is CASSQVAGVTEAFF. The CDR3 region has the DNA TGCGCCAGCAGCCAAGTTGCGGGGGTCACTGAAGCTTTCTTT.

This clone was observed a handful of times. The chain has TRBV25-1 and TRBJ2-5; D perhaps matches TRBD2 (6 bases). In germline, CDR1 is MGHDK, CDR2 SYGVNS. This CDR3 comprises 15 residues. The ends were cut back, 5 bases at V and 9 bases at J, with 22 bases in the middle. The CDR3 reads CASSPRPGGSGAQYF. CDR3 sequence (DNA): TGTGCCAGCAGTCCTCGGCCCGGCGGCTCGGGGGCCCAGTACTTC.

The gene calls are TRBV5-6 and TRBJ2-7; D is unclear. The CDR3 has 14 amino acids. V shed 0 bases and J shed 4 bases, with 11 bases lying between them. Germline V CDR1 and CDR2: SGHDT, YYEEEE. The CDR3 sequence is CASSLAGRYYEQYF. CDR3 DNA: TGTGCCAGCAGCTTGGCAGGCAGGTATTACGAGCAGTACTTC.

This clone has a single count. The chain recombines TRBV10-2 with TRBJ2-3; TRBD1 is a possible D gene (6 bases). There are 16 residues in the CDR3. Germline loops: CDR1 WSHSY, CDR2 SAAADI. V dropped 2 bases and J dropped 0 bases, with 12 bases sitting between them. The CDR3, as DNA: TGCGCCAGCAGTGAGAGGGCAGGGGTAAGCACAGATACGCAGTATTTT. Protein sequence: CASSERAGVSTDTQYF.

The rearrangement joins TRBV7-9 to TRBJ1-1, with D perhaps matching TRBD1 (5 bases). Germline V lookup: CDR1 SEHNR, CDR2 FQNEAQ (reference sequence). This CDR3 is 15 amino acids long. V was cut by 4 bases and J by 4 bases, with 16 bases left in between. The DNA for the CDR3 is TGTGCCAGCAGCTGGCCCGGGCCTGGGGGCACTGAAGCTTTCTTT. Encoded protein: CASSWPGPGGTEAFF.

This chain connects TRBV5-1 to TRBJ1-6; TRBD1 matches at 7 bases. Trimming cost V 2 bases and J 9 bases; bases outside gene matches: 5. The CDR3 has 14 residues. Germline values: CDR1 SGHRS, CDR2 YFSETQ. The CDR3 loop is CASSLGTVSSPLHF. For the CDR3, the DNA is TGCGCCAGCAGCTTAGGGACAGTCAGTTCACCCCTCCACTTT.

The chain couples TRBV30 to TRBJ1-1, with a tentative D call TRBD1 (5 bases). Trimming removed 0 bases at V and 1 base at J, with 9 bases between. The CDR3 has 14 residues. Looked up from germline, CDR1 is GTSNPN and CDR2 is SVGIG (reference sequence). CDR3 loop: CAWSVGTGNTEAFF. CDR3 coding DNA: TGTGCCTGGAGTGTAGGCACAGGGAACACTGAAGCTTTCTTT.

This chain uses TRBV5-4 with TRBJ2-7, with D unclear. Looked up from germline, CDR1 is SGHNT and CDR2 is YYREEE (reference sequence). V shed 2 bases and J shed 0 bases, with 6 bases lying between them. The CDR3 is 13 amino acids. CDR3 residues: CASSFPDSYEQYF. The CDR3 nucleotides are TGTGCCAGCAGCTTCCCGGACTCCTACGAGCAGTACTTC. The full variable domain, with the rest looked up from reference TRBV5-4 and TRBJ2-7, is ETGVTQSPTHLIKTRGQQVTLRCSSQSGHNTVSWYQQALGQGPQFIFQYYREEENGRGNFPPRFSGLQFPNYSSELNVNALELDDSALYLCASSFPDSYEQYFGPGTRLTVT.

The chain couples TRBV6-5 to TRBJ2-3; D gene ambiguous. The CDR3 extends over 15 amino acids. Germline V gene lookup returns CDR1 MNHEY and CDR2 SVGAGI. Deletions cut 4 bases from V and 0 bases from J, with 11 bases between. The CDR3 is CASSWLGPSTDTQYF. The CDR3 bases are TGTGCCAGCAGTTGGCTGGGTCCGAGCACAGATACGCAGTATTTT.